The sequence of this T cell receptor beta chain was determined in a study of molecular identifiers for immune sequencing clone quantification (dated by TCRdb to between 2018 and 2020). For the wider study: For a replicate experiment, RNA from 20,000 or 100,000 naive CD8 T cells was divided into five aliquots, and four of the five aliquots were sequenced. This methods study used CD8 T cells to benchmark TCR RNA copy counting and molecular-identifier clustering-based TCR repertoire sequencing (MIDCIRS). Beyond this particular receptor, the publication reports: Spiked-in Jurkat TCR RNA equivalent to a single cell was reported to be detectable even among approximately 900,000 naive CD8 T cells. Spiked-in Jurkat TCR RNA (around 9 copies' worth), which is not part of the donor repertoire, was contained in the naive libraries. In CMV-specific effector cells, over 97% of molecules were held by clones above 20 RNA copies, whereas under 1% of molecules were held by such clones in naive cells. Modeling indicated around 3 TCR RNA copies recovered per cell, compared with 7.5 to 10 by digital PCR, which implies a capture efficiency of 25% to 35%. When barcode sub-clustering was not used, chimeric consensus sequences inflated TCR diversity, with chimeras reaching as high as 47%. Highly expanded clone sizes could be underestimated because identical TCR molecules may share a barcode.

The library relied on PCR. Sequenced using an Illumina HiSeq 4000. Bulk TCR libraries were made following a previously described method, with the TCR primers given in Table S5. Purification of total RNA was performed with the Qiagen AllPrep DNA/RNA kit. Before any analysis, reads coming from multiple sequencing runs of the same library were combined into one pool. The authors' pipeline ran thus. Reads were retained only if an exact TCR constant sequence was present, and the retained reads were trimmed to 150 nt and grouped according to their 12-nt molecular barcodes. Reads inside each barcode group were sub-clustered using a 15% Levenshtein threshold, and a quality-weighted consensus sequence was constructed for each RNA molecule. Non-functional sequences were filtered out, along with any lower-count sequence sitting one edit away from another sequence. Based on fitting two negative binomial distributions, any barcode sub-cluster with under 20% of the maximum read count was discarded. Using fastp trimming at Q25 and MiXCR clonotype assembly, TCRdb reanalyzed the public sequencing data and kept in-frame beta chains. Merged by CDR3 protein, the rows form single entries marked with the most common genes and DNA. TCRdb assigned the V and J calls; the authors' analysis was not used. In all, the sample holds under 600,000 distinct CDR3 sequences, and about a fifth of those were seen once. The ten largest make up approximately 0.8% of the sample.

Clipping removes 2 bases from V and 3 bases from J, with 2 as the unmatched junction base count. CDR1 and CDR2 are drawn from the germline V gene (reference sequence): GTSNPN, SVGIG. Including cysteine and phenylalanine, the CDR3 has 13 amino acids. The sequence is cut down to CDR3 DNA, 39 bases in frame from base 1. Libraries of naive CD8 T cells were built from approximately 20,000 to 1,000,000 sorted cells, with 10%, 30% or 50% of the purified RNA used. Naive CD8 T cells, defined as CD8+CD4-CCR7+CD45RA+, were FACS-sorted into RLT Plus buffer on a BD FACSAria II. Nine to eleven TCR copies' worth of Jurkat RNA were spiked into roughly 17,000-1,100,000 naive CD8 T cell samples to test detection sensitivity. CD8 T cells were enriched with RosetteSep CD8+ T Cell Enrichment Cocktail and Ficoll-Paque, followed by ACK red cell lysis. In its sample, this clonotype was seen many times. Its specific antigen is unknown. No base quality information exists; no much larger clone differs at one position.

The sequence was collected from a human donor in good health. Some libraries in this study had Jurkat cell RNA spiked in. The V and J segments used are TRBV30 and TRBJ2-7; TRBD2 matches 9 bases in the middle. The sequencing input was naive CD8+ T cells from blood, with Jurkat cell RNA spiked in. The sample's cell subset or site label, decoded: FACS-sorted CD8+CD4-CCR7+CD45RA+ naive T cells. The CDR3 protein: CAWSPSGNYEQYF. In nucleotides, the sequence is TGTGCCTGGAGTCCTAGCGGGAACTACGAGCAGTACTTC.